These 9 T cell receptor beta chains share one sample of origin, sequenced in a study of cytomegalovirus exposure and HLA in healthy donors. Produced via immunoSEQ multiplex PCR; TCRdb's table is partial and in-frame only. The table has 100,000 to 120,000 clones, 88% seen once. What was sequenced was PBMCs. Receptor source: a woman aged 25-40 years in good health and CMV-seropositive.

The CDR3 DNA reads as TGTGCCAGCAGCTTAGGCCGGGGTGAGCAGTTCTTC. Protein sequence: CASSLGRGEQFF. The genes are TRBV13 and TRBJ2-1; possible D gene TRBD2, 5 bases. The CDR3 extends over 12 amino acids. The V gene's germline CDR1 is PRHDT and CDR2 FYEKMQ (reference sequence). V gave up 0 bases and J gave up 9 bases, with 6 bases separating them.

This chain links TRBV7-2 with TRBJ2-7; 7 nucleotides line up with TRBD2. The J segment lost 2 bases and the V segment lost 5 bases, leaving 15 bases of the junction unmatched. Germline V gene sequence: CDR1 SGHTA, CDR2 FQGNSA. CDR3 length: 17 amino acids. The CDR3 DNA follows: TGTGCCAGCAGCCCCGGGGGAGGGAGGGCCAGAACCTACGAGCAGTACTTC. Amino acids: CASSPGGGRARTYEQYF.

This chain uses TRBV29-1 with TRBJ1-1; D may be TRBD1 (5 bases). The CDR3 extends over 13 amino acids. CDR1 and CDR2 from the germline V gene are SQVTM and ANQGSEA. V lost 7 bases, J lost 2 bases, and 14 bases lay in between. CDR3 region: CSAKGLPNTEAFF. CDR3 bases: TGCAGCGCAAAGGGACTGCCTAACACTGAAGCTTTCTTT.

The chain joins TRBV18 to TRBJ2-1, with 7 bases that match TRBD1. The CDR3 covers 12 residues. V dropped 3 bases and J dropped 9; count of bases not matched to a gene: 2. Germline CDR1 KGHSH, CDR2 LQKENI. CDR3 region: CASSPSGGEQFF. CDR3 nucleotide sequence: TGTGCCAGCTCACCCTCAGGGGGTGAGCAGTTCTTC. The full variable domain, with the rest looked up from reference TRBV18 and TRBJ2-1, is NAGVMQNPRHLVRRRGQEARLRCSPMKGHSHVYWYRQLPEEGLKFMVYLQKENIIDESGMPKERFSAEFPKEGPSILRIQQVVRGDSAAYFCASSPSGGEQFFGPGTRLTVL.

The rearrangement uses TRBV6-4 and TRBJ2-2, with a possible D match to TRBD1 (5 bases). Germline V lookup: CDR1 MRHNA, CDR2 SNTAGT. V gave up 0 bases and J gave up 3 bases, with 11 bases separating them. The CDR3 extends over 16 amino acids. In nucleotides, the CDR3 is TGTGCCAGCAGTGACTCGTTCAGGGTGGACACCGGGGAGCTGTTTTTT. It yields the protein CASSDSFRVDTGELFF.

V gene TRBV5-4 combines with J gene TRBJ2-4, with TRBD2 identical over 13 bases. Per the germline V gene, CDR1 is SGHNT and CDR2 is YYREEE (reference sequence). J was trimmed by 7 bases and V by 0 bases; bases with no gene match: 1. The CDR3 loop spans 15 amino acids. CDR3 in DNA: TGTGCCAGCAGCTTGGTACTAGCGGGAGGGAACATTCAGTACTTC. This translates into CASSLVLAGGNIQYF.

This rearrangement joins TRBV19 to TRBJ2-1; 9 positions agree with TRBD2. CDR3 length: 14 residues. In germline, CDR1 is LNHDA, CDR2 SQIVND (reference sequence). V trimming: 10 bases; J trimming: 4 bases; junction bases outside the gene matches: 8. CDR3 residues: CATISGSPYNEQFF. In nucleotides, the CDR3 is TGTGCCACCATTAGCGGGAGCCCTTACAATGAGCAGTTCTTC.

V gene TRBV6-1 combines with J gene TRBJ2-1; TRBD1 might be the D (6 bases). Germline values: CDR1 MNHNS, CDR2 SASEGT. This CDR3 has 14 residues. Trimming cost V 6 bases and J 4 bases, with 13 bases left between them. CDR3 in amino acids: CASRLTGPYNEQFF. The DNA for the CDR3 is TGTGCCAGCAGATTGACAGGACCTTACAATGAGCAGTTCTTC.

This clone turned up a few times. This chain connects TRBV10-3 to TRBJ2-5; TRBD1 agrees at 7 bases. CDR3 length: 14 amino acids. The V and J ends lost 2 bases and 4 bases, in that order; junction bases with no gene match: 4. Germline-derived CDR1 and CDR2 are ENHRY and SYGVKD. CDR3 in amino acids: CAISETGVGETQYF. The CDR3 DNA follows: TGTGCCATCAGTGAGACAGGGGTGGGAGAGACCCAGTACTTC.